The rows below give T cell receptor beta chains drawn from one sample of a study of blood T cell repertoires in COVID-19. The data were produced by immunoSEQ multiplex PCR, yet TCRdb's version contains in-frame clones alone and is incomplete. In the table there are roughly 150,000 clones, 82% of which are singletons. The sequencing sample was made of peripheral blood. All receptors come from a woman aged 80 or older with acute or convalescent COVID-19. CDR3s include the opening cysteine and the closing phenylalanine or tryptophan.

v_gene	j_gene	CDR3aa
TRBV5-6	TRBJ1-1	CASSLVYGNTEAFF
TRBV10-3	TRBJ2-1	CAMATLAGPYNEQFF
TRBV6-4	TRBJ2-1	CASSTSSYNEQFF
TRBV9	TRBJ2-7	CASSTDSYEQYF
TRBV10-2	TRBJ1-3	CASRDLQGDRSGNTIYF
TRBV7-2	TRBJ2-2	CASSSRGNTGELFF
TRBV5-6	TRBJ2-1	CASSYRWRGRGEQFF
TRBV15	TRBJ1-5	CATSRGPNQPQHF
TRBV19	TRBJ1-2	CASSPGQGRRYGYTF
TRBV2	TRBJ2-1	CASSPTSGNNEQFF
TRBV28	TRBJ2-1	CASSSGGRNNEQFF
TRBV28	TRBJ1-5	CASTGVNQPQHF
TRBV6-5	TRBJ1-2	CASSTATAPYGYTF
TRBV6-5	TRBJ1-1	CASRPLGHWNTEAFF
TRBV11-2	TRBJ2-5	CASSLFGLAGVGQETQYF
TRBV6-5	TRBJ1-1	CASSYGAINTEAFF
TRBV6-1	TRBJ2-7	CASSEVGLGYEQYF
TRBV19	TRBJ2-1	CATKLAGITNEQFF
TRBV7-9	TRBJ2-6	CASLKTGSGANVLTF
TRBV3-1/TRBV3-2	TRBJ2-7	CASSQVYETYEQYF